This entry lists 7 T cell receptor beta chains sequenced from one sample in a study of spatial heterogeneity in lung cancer. TCRdb reprocessed the 5' RACE reads with MiXCR, giving one entry per CDR3 protein. The sample lists about 23,000 distinct CDR3 sequences; around 4.7% were seen once. Described time point: sample taken at primary tumor resection. The source was PBMCs, collected at surgery. These receptors came from a male donor with early-stage non-small cell lung cancer.

There are many counts of this clonotype. V usage is TRBV28 and J usage is TRBJ2-7, with D possibly being TRBD1 or TRBD2 (6 bases each). The CDR3 covers 16 residues. V was cut by 1 base and J by 2 bases, with 15 bases left in between. Germline V gives CDR1 MDHEN, CDR2 SYDVKM. The CDR3, as DNA: TGTGCCAGCAGTTTATCGGGGGCGGGGAGAACCTACGAGCAGTACTTC. The encoded protein is CASSLSGAGRTYEQYF.

This sequence joins TRBV6-2 or TRBV6-3 and TRBJ1-5; 7 bases are a match to TRBD1. The CDR3 spans 13 residues. V lost 6 bases, J lost 7 bases, and 6 bases stayed unmatched. Germline-derived CDR1 and CDR2 are MNHEY and SVGEGT. CDR3 protein: CASRRGQVQPQHF. CDR3 nucleotides: TGTGCCAGCAGACGTGGACAGGTCCAGCCCCAGCATTTT.

This clonotype was recorded at least ten times. The rearrangement links TRBV6-6 to TRBJ2-1, with a possible D match to TRBD2 (6 bases). Trimming removed 9 bases from V and 7 bases from J, with 22 bases in between. The CDR3 is 15 amino acids. The germline V gene encodes CDR1 MNHNY and CDR2 SVGAGI (reference sequence). The CDR3 region is CASGYRGTGGNEQFF. CDR3 nucleotide sequence: TGTGCCAGTGGTTATCGCGGGACTGGGGGGAATGAGCAGTTCTTC.

In its sample, this clonotype is medium-sized. V is TRBV24-1 and J is TRBJ2-3, with TRBD1 matching 8 bases. Germline CDR1 and CDR2: KGHDR and SFDVKD. CDR3 size: 15 residues. The V gene end was trimmed by 5 bases and the J gene end by 3 bases; junction bases not matched to a gene: 6. CDR3 sequence (DNA): TGTGCCACCAGTGCAGGGACAGGTACAACAGATACGCAGTATTTT. Encoded protein: CATSAGTGTTDTQYF.

This chain connects TRBV7-2 to TRBJ2-3, with 7 positions matching TRBD2. Trimming took 6 bases from V and 3 from J; bases not matched to a gene: 12. CDR3 length equals 16 residues. The germline V gene has CDR1 SGHTA and CDR2 FQGNSA. DNA for the CDR3: TGTGCCAGCAGGCTAGGCGGGGGTTCGTGGACAGATACGCAGTATTTT. Protein product: CASRLGGGSWTDTQYF.

Ten or more counts support this clonotype. V and J are TRBV2 and TRBJ2-7; D uncertain. Germline CDR1 SNHLY, CDR2 FYNNEI. CDR3 length: 10 residues. V lost 6 bases, J lost 3 bases, and 3 bases lay in between. CDR3 sequence: CASRNYEQYF. CDR3 sequence (DNA): TGTGCCAGCAGGAACTACGAGCAGTACTTC.

The chain carries TRBV30 and TRBJ2-1, with D unclear. V dropped 6 bases and J dropped 0 bases, with 15 bases sitting between them. This CDR3 contains 15 residues. Germline V gene lookup returns CDR1 GTSNPN and CDR2 SVGIG (reference sequence). CDR3 loop: CACPKGPSSYNEQFF. CDR3 DNA sequence: TGTGCCTGCCCTAAGGGCCCCAGCTCCTACAATGAGCAGTTCTTC.